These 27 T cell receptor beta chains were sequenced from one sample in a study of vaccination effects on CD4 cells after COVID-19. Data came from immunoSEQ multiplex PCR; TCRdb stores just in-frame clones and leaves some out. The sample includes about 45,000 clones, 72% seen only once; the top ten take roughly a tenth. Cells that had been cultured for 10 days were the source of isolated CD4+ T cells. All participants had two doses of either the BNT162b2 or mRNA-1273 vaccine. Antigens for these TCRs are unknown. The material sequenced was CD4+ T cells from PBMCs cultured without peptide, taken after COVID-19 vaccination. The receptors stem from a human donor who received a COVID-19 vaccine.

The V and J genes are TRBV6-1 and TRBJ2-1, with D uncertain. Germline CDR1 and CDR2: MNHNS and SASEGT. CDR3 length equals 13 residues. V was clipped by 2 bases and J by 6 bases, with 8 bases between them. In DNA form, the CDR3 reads TGTGCCAGCAGTGAAAACTACCTCAATGAGCAGTTCTTC. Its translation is CASSENYLNEQFF.

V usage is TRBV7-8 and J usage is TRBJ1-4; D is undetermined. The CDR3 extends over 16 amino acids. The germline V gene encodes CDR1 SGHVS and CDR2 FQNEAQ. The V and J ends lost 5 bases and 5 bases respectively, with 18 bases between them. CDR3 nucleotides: TGTGCCAGCAGCACCCTCCAAGGAGCGGCCAATGAAAAACTGTTTTTT. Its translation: CASSTLQGAANEKLFF.

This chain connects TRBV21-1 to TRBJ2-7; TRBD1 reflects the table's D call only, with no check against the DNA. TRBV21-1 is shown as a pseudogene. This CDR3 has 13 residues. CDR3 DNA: TGTGCCAGCAGCGAAGGGACAGATTACGAGCAGTACTTC. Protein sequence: CASSEGTDYEQYF.

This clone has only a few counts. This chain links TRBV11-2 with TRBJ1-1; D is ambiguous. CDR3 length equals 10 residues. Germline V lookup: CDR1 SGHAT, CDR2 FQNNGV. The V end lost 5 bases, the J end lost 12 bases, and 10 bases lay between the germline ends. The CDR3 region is CASSRAGTFF. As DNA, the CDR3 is TGTGCCAGCAGCCGCGCCGGGACTTTCTTT.

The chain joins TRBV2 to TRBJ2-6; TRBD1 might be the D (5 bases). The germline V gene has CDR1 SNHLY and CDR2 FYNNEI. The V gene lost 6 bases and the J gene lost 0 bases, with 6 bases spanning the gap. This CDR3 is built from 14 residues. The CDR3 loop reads CASRQDSGANVLTF. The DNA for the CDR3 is TGTGCCAGCAGACAGGACTCTGGGGCCAACGTCCTGACTTTC. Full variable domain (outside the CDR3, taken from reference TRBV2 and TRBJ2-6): EPEVTQTPSHQVTQMGQEVILRCVPISNHLYFYWYRQILGQKVEFLVSFYNNEISEKSEIFDDQFSVERPDGSNFTLKIRSTKLEDSAMYFCASRQDSGANVLTFGAGSRLTVL.

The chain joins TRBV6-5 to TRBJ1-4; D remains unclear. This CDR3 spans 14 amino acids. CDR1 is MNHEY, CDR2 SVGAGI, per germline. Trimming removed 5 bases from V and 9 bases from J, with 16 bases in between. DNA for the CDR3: TGTGCCAGCAGTACCGCCCGTGCGGGGAAAAAACTGTTTTTT. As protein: CASSTARAGKKLFF.

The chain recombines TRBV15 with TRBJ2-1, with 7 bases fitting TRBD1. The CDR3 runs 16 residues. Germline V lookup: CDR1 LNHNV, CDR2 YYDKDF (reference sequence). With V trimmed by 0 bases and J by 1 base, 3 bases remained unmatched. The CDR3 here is CATSRDRDSSYNEQFF. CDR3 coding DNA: TGTGCCACCAGCAGAGATCGGGACAGTTCCTACAATGAGCAGTTCTTC.

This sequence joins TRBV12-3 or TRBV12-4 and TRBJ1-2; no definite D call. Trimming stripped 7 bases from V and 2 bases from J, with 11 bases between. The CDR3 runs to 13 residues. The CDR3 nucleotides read TGTGCCAGCAATATCCGTGGGAACTATGGCTACACCTTC. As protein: CASNIRGNYGYTF.

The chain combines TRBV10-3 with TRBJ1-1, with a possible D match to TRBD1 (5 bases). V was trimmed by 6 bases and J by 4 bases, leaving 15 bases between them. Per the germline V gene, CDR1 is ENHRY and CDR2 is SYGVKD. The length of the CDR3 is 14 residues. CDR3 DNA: TGTGCCATCAGGGTTCTGGGGGAGGGCACTGAAGCTTTCTTT. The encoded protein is CAIRVLGEGTEAFF.

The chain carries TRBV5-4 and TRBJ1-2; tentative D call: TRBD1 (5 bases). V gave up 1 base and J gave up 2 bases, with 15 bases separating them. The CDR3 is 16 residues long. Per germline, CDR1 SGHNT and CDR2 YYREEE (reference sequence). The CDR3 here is CASSLRPGTDNYGYTF. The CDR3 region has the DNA TGTGCCAGCAGCTTGAGACCCGGGACCGACAACTATGGCTACACCTTC.

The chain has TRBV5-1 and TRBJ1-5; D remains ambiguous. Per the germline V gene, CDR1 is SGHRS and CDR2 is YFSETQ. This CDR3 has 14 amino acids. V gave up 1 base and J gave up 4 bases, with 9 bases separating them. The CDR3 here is CASSLTPHNQPQHF. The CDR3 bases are TGCGCCAGCAGCTTGACACCGCATAATCAGCCCCAGCATTTT.

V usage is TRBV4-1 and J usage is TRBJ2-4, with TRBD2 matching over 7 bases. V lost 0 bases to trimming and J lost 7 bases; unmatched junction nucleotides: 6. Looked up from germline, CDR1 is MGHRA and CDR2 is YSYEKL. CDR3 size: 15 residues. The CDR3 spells CASSQDGRVGNIQYF. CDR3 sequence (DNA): TGCGCCAGCAGCCAAGATGGGAGGGTGGGGAACATTCAGTACTTC.

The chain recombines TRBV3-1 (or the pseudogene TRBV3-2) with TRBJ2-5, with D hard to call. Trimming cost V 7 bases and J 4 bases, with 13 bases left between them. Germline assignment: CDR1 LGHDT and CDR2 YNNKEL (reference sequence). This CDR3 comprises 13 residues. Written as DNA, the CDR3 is TGTGCCAGCACCCAGCGCGGTAGAGAGACCCAGTACTTC. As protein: CASTQRGRETQYF.

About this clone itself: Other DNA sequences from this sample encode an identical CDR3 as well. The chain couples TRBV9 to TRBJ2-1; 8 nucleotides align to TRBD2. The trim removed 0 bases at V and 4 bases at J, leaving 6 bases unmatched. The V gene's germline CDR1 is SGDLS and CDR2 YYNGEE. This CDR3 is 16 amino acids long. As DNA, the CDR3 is TGTGCCAGCAGCGTAGGATCAGCGGGGGCGTACAATGAGCAGTTCTTC. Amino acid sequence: CASSVGSAGAYNEQFF.

Written as DNA, the CDR3 is TGTGCCAGCAGAATTACAGGGGGCAACGAGCAGTACTTC. This gives the protein CASRITGGNEQYF. The chain uses TRBV6-5 and TRBJ2-7; 9 nucleotides agree with TRBD1. J was trimmed by 5 bases and V by 6 bases; bases with no gene match: 5. Germline V CDR1 and CDR2: MNHEY, SVGAGI. The CDR3 is 13 amino acids.

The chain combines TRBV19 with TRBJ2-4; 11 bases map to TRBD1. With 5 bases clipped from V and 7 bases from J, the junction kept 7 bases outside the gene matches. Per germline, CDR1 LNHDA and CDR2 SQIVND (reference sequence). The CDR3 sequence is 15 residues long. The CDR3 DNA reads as TGTGCCAGTAGTCCAGGACAGGGGGCATATAACATTCAGTACTTC. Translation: CASSPGQGAYNIQYF.

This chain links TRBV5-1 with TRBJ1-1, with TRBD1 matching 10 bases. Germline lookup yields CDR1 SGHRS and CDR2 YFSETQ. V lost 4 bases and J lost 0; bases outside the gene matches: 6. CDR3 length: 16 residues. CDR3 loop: CASSPGTGVMNTEAFF. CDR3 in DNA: TGCGCCAGCAGCCCCGGGACAGGGGTCATGAACACTGAAGCTTTCTTT.

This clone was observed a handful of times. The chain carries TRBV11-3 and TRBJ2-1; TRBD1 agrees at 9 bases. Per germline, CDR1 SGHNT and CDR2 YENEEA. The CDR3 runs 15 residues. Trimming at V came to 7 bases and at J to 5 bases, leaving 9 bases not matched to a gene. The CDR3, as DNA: TGTGCCAGCACGTCCGGGACAGGGTGGGACAATGAGCAGTTCTTC. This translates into CASTSGTGWDNEQFF.

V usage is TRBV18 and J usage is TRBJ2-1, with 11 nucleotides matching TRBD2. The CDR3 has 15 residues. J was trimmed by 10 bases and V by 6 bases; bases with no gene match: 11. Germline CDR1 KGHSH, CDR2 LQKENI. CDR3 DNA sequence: TGTGCCAGCTCTCCCGAAACTAGCGGGAGCTTGGAGCAGTTCTTC. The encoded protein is CASSPETSGSLEQFF.

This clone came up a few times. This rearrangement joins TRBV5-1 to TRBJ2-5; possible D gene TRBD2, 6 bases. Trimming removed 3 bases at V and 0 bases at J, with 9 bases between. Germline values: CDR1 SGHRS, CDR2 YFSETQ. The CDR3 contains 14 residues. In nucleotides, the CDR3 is TGCGCCAGCAGCTGGGCGGGGTACCAAGAGACCCAGTACTTC. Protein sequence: CASSWAGYQETQYF.

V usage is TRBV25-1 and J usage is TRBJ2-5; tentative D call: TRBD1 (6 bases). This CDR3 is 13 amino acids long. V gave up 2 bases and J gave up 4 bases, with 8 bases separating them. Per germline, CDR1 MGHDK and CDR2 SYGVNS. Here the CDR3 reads CASSETGRETQYF. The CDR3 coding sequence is TGTGCCAGCAGTGAAACAGGGAGAGAGACCCAGTACTTC. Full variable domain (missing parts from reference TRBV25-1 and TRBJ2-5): EADIYQTPRYLVIGTGKKITLECSQTMGHDKMYWYQQDPGMELHLIHYSYGVNSTEKGDLSSESTVSRIRTEHFPLTLESARPSHTSQYLCASSETGRETQYFGPGTRLLVL.

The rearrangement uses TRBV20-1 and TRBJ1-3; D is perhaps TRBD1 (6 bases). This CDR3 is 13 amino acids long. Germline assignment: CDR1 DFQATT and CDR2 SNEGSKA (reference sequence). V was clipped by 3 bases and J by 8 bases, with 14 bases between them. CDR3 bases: TGCAGTGCTAGTCCACAGGGCATAGACACCATATATTTT. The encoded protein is CSASPQGIDTIYF.

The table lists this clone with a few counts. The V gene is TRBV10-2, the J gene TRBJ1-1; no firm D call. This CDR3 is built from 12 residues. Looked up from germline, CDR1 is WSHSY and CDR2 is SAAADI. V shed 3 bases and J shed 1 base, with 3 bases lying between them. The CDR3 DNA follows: TGCGCCAGCAGTGAAGGGAACACTGAAGCTTTCTTT. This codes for CASSEGNTEAFF.

CDR3 sequence (DNA): TGTGCCAGCAGCTCAGGGGGGATTAATTCACCCCTCCACTTT. Its translation: CASSSGGINSPLHF. The chain combines TRBV11-2 with TRBJ1-6; 7 positions match TRBD1. The junction had 3 bases not matched to a gene; V was cut back by 4 bases and J by 6 bases. The CDR3 is made up of 14 amino acids. Looked up from germline, CDR1 is SGHAT and CDR2 is FQNNGV.

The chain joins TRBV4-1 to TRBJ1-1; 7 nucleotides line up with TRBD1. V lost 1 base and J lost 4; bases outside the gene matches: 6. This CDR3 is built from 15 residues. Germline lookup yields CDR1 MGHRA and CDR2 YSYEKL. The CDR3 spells CASSQVGRGATEAFF. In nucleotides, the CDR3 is TGCGCCAGCAGCCAAGTGGGCAGGGGGGCCACTGAAGCTTTCTTT.

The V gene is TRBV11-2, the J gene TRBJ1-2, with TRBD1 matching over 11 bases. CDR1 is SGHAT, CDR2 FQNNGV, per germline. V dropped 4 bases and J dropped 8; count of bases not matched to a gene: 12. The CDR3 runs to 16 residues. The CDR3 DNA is TGTGCCAGCAGCTCGGAGGGGACAGGGGGACGTCGGGGCTACACCTTC. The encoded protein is CASSSEGTGGRRGYTF.

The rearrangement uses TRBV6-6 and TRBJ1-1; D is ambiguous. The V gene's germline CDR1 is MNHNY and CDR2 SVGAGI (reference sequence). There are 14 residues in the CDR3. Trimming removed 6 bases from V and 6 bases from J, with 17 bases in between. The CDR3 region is CASSDLSGLAEAFF. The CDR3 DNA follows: TGTGCCAGCAGCGACCTTTCGGGCCTGGCTGAAGCTTTCTTT.